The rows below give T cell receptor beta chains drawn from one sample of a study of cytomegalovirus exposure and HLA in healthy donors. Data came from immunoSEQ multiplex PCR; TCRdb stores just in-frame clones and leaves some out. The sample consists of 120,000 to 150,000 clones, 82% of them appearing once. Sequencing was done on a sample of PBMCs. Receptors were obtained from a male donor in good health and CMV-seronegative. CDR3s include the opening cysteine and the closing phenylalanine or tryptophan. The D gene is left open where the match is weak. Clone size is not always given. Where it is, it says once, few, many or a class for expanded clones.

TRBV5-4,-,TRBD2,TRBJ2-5,TGTGCCAGCAGCTCCCCCCTAGCGGGGAGAGAGACCCAGTACTTC,CASSSPLAGRETQYF
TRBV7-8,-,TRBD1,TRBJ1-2,TGTGCCAGCAGCTCACACCCCAGGGGACAGGGGGCTCGGAACTATGGCTACACCTTC,CASSSHPRGQGARNYGYTF
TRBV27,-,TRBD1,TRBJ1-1,TGTGCCAGCAGAAATACTTTACTACAGGGGGCCCATGCTTTCTTT,CASRNTLLQGAHAFF
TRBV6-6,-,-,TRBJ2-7,TGTGCCAGCAGTTACGAGGGTTACGAGCAGTACTTC,CASSYEGYEQYF
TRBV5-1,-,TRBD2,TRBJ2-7,TGCGCCAGCAGCTTAGCGGGAGGCTCCTACGAGCAGTACTTC,CASSLAGGSYEQYF
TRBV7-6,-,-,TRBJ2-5,TGTGCCAGCGGCCCCTTGGAGACCCAGTACTTC,CASGPLETQYF
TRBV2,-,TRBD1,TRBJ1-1,TGTGCCAGCGCTGGACAGGGGGTAACTGAAGCTTTCTTT,CASAGQGVTEAFF
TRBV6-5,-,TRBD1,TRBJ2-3,TGTGCCAGCAGTCCGAGGACAGGGTCTGATACGCAGTATTTT,CASSPRTGSDTQYF
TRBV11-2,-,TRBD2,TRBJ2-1,TGTGCCAGCAGCTTAGGGGGACTAGCGGGGTGGGATTCACACAATGAGCAGTTCTTC,CASSLGGLAGWDSHNEQFF
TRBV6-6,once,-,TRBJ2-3,TGTGCCAGCAGTTGGACCGGGAGAACAGATACGCAGTATTTT,CASSWTGRTDTQYF
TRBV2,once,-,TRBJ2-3,TGTGCCAGCAGCCCATCCACAGATACGCAGTATTTT,CASSPSTDTQYF
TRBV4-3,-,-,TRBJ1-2,TGCGCCAGCAGCCAAGATCTCCCCCGGGGGGCTAACTATGGCTACACCTTC,CASSQDLPRGANYGYTF
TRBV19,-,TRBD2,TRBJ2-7,TGTGCCAGTAGCCCTAGCGGGGACTCCTACGAGCAGTACTTC,CASSPSGDSYEQYF
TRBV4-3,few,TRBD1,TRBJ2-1,TGCGCCAGCAGCCAAGATGGGACAGCGTCCTCCTACAATGAGCAGTTCTTC,CASSQDGTASSYNEQFF